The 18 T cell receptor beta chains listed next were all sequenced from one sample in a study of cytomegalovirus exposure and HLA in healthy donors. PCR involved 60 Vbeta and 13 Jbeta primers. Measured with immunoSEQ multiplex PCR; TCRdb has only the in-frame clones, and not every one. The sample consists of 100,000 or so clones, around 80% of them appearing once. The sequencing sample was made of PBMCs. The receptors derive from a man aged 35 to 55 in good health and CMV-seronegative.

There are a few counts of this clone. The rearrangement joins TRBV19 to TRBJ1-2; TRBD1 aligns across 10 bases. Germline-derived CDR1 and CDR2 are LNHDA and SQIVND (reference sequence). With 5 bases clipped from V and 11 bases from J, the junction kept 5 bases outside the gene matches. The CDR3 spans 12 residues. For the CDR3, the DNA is TGTGCCAGTAGTCTCAGGACAGGGGGGTACACCTTC. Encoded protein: CASSLRTGGYTF.

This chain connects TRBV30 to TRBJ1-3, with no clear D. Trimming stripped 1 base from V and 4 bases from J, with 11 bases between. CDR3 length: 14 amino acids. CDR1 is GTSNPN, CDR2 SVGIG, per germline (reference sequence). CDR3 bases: TGTGCCTGGAGTGGACCAGGCCCAGGAAACACCATATATTTT. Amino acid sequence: CAWSGPGPGNTIYF.

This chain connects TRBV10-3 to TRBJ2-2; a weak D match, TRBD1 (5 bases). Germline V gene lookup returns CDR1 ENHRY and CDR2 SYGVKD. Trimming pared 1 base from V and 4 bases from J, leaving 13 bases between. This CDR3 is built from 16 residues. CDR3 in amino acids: CAISEWSKGVTGELFF. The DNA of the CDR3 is TGTGCCATCAGTGAGTGGTCTAAAGGGGTCACCGGGGAGCTGTTTTTT.

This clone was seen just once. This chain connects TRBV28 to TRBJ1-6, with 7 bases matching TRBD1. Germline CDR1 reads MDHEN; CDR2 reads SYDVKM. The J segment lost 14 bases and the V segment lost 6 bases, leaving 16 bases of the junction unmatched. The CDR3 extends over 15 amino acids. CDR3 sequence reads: CASSTDRSPGWTLHF. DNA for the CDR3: TGTGCCAGCAGCACGGACAGGTCCCCGGGGTGGACCCTCCACTTT.

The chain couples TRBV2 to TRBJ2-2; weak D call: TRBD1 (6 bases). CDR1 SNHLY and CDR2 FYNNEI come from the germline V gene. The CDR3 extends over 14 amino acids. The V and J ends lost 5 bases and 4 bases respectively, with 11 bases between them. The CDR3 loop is CASSYRESTGELFF. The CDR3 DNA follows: TGTGCCAGCAGTTACAGGGAAAGCACCGGGGAGCTGTTTTTT. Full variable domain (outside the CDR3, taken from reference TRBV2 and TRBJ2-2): EPEVTQTPSHQVTQMGQEVILRCVPISNHLYFYWYRQILGQKVEFLVSFYNNEISEKSEIFDDQFSVERPDGSNFTLKIRSTKLEDSAMYFCASSYRESTGELFFGEGSRLTVL.

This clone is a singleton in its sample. For the CDR3, the DNA is TGTGCCAGCAGCTTAGGAGCAGGACTACAAGAGACCCAGTACTTC. This gives the protein CASSLGAGLQETQYF. The rearrangement joins TRBV11-1 to TRBJ2-5; maybe TRBD2 (6 bases). Germline V gene sequence: CDR1 SGHAT, CDR2 FQDESV (reference sequence). CDR3 length equals 15 residues. V gave up 1 base and J gave up 2 bases, with 11 bases separating them.

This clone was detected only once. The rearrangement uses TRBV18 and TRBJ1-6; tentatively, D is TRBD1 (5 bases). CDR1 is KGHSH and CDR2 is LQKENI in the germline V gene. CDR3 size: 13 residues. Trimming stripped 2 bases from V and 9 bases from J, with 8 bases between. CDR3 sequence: CASSPDSSSPLHF. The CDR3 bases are TGTGCCAGCTCACCAGACAGTAGTTCACCCCTCCACTTT.

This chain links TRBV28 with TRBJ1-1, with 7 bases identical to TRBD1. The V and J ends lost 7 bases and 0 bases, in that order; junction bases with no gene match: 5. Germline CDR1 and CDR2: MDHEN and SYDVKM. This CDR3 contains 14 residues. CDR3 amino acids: CASTATGMNTEAFF. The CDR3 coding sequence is TGTGCCAGCACCGCGACAGGGATGAACACTGAAGCTTTCTTT.

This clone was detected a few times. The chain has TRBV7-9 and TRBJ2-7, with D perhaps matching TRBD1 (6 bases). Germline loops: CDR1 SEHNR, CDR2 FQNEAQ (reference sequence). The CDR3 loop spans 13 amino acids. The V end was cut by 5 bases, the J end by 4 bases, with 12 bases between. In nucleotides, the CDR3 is TGTGCCAGCAGCGACAGGACAGCTTACGAGCAGTACTTC. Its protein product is CASSDRTAYEQYF.

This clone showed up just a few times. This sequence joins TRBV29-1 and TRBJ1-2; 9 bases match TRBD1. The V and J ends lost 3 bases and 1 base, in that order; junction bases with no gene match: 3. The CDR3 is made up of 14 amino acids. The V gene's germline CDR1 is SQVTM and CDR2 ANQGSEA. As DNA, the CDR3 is TGCAGCGTTGAGGGACAGGGACTTAACTATGGCTACACCTTC. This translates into CSVEGQGLNYGYTF. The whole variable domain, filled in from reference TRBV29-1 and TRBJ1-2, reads SAVISQKPSRDICQRGTSLTIQCQVDSQVTMMFWYRQQPGQSLTLIATANQGSEATYESGFVIDKFPISRPNLTFSTLTVSNMSPEDSSIYLCSVEGQGLNYGYTFGSGTRLTVV.

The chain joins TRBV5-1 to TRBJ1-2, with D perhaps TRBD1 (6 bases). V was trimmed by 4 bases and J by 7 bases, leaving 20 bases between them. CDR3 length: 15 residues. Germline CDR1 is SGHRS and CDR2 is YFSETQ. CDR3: CASSPQDSVLSGYTF. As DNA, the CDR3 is TGCGCCAGCAGCCCCCAGGACAGCGTTCTTAGTGGCTACACCTTC.

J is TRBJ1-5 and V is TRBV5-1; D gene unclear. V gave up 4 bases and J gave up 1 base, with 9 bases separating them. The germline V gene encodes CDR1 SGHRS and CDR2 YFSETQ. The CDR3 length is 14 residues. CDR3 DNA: TGCGCCAGCAGCAGGCGAGGGAGCAATCAGCCCCAGCATTTT. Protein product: CASSRRGSNQPQHF.

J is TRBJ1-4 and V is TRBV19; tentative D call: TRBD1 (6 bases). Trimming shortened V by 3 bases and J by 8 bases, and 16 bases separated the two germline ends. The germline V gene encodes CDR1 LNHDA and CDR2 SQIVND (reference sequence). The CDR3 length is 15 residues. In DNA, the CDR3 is TGTGCCAGTAGTATTCTCAGGGGAACTCGGGAAAAACTGTTTTTT. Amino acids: CASSILRGTREKLFF.

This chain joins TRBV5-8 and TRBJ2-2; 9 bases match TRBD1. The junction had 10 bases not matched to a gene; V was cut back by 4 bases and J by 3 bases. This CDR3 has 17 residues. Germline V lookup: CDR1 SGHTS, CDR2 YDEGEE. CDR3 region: CASSHERTGAYTGELFF. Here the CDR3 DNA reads TGTGCCAGCAGCCATGAACGGACAGGGGCGTACACCGGGGAGCTGTTTTTT.

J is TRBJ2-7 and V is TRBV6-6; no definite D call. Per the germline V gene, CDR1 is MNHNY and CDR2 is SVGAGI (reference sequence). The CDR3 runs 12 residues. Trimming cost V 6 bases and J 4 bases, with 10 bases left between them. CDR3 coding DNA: TGTGCCAGCAGACTTAACCCATACGAGCAGTACTTC. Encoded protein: CASRLNPYEQYF.

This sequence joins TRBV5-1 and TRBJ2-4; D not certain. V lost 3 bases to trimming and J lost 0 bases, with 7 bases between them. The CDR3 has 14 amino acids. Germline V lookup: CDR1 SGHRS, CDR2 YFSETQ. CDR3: CASSSELAKNIQYF. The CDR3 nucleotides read TGCGCCAGCAGCTCAGAATTAGCCAAAAACATTCAGTACTTC.

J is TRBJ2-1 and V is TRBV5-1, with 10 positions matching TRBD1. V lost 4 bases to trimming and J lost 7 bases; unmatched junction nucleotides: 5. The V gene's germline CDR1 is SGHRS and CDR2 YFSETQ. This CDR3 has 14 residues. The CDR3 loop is CASSLRDRGNEQFF. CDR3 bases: TGCGCCAGCAGCCTCCGGGACAGGGGAAATGAGCAGTTCTTC.

The CDR3 DNA sequence: TGTGCCAGCAGCTTAGCAGGGGATAACACTGAAGCTTTCTTT. It codes for CASSLAGDNTEAFF. The chain couples TRBV7-8 to TRBJ1-1, with a tentative D call TRBD1 (5 bases). V was trimmed by 0 bases and J by 2 bases, leaving 7 bases between them. The CDR3 is made up of 14 amino acids. Germline CDR1 and CDR2: SGHVS and FQNEAQ. Complete variable domain (other parts from reference TRBV7-8 and TRBJ1-1): GAGVSQSPRYKVAKRGQDVALRCDPISGHVSLFWYQQALGQGPEFLTYFQNEAQLDKSGLPSDRFFAERPEGSVSTLKIQRTQQEDSAVYLCASSLAGDNTEAFFGQGTRLTVV.